One and the same sample provided the 24 T cell receptor beta chains below, sequenced in a study of immune evolution from preneoplasia to lung adenocarcinoma. Method: immunoSEQ multiplex PCR; TCRdb's copy keeps in-frame clones and lacks some. The sample has some 4,300 clones; over 70% are singletons. Sequenced material: FFPE adjacent normal lung tissue. The receptors here all came from a donor at least 70 years old with lung adenocarcinoma.

V gene TRBV18 combines with J gene TRBJ2-7; TRBD1 aligns across 7 bases. CDR1 is KGHSH, CDR2 LQKENI, per germline. CDR3 size: 16 residues. The V segment lost 4 bases and the J segment 0 bases; nucleotides outside the gene matches: 9. The CDR3 nucleotides read TGTGCCAGCTCACGGACAGGTCCGCGAGGCTCCTACGAGCAGTACTTC. It translates to CASSRTGPRGSYEQYF. Drawing the rest from reference TRBV18 and TRBJ2-7, the complete variable domain is NAGVMQNPRHLVRRRGQEARLRCSPMKGHSHVYWYRQLPEEGLKFMVYLQKENIIDESGMPKERFSAEFPKEGPSILRIQQVVRGDSAAYFCASSRTGPRGSYEQYFGPGTRLTVT.

The V call is TRBV18, the J call TRBJ2-5; possible D gene TRBD2, 6 bases. The V end was cut by 6 bases, the J end by 4 bases, with 6 bases between. This CDR3 contains 11 residues. Germline V gene lookup returns CDR1 KGHSH and CDR2 LQKENI. CDR3 amino acids: CASSGGETQYF. The DNA for the CDR3 is TGTGCCAGCTCGGGGGGAGAGACCCAGTACTTC.

CDR3 DNA sequence: TGTGCCAGTCGTTCGGGCCTTAGCACAGATACGCAGTATTTT. Translation gives CASRSGLSTDTQYF. The chain uses TRBV27 and TRBJ2-3, with D uncertain. Germline V gene lookup returns CDR1 MNHEY and CDR2 SMNVEV (reference sequence). The ends were cut back, 9 bases at V and 0 bases at J, with 13 bases in the middle. The length of the CDR3 is 14 residues.

V is TRBV6-6 and J is TRBJ2-5; D ambiguous. The CDR3 totals 13 residues. V lost 0 bases and J 9 bases, leaving 11 bases between the germline ends. CDR1 is MNHNY and CDR2 is SVGAGI in the germline V gene (reference sequence). CDR3 loop: CASSYSIEASQYF. In DNA form, the CDR3 reads TGTGCCAGCAGTTACTCGATTGAGGCCTCCCAGTACTTC.

The V and J genes are TRBV11-3 and TRBJ2-7, with 7 bases lining up with TRBD2. Germline CDR1 SGHNT, CDR2 YENEEA. V was clipped by 5 bases and J by 3 bases; unmatched bases: 7. The length of the CDR3 is 14 residues. CDR3 DNA: TGTGCCAGCAGCGGCGGCGGGAGACGCTACGAGCAGTACTTC. It yields the protein CASSGGGRRYEQYF.

The genes are TRBV6-6 and TRBJ1-1; possible D gene TRBD1, 6 bases. Germline CDR1 is MNHNY and CDR2 is SVGAGI (reference sequence). V was pared by 2 bases and J by 3 bases, with 7 bases between. The CDR3 loop spans 13 amino acids. As DNA, the CDR3 is TGTGCCAGCAGTTACAACAGGGACACTGAAGCTTTCTTT. It is translated as CASSYNRDTEAFF.

The chain uses TRBV7-2 and TRBJ2-7, with TRBD1 identical over 11 bases. J gave up 3 bases and V 6 bases, and 7 bases lay outside the gene matches. CDR1 SGHTA and CDR2 FQGNSA come from the germline V gene. The CDR3 sequence is 15 residues long. The chain's CDR3 is CASSGRGTGGYEQYF. The CDR3 nucleotides are TGTGCCAGCAGTGGCCGGGGGACAGGGGGCTACGAGCAGTACTTC. The full variable domain, completed using reference TRBV7-2 and TRBJ2-7, is GAGVSQSPSNKVTEKGKDVELRCDPISGHTALYWYRQSLGQGLEFLIYFQGNSAPDKSGLPSDRFSAERTGGSVSTLTIQRTQQEDSAVYLCASSGRGTGGYEQYFGPGTRLTVT.

V usage is TRBV11-2 and J usage is TRBJ2-3; 9 bases map to TRBD2. Trimming cost V 2 bases and J 5 bases; bases outside gene matches: 5. Germline assignment: CDR1 SGHAT and CDR2 FQNNGV. The CDR3 covers 15 residues. CDR3 sequence: CASSLTAGGQDTQYF. Written as DNA, the CDR3 is TGTGCCAGCAGCTTAACGGCGGGAGGGCAAGATACGCAGTATTTT.

V is TRBV11-2 and J is TRBJ2-5; TRBD1 might be the D (6 bases). The V and J ends lost 2 bases and 5 bases respectively, with 9 bases between them. The CDR3 sequence is 13 residues long. CDR1 and CDR2 from the germline V gene are SGHAT and FQNNGV. The CDR3 region is CASSLTQGETQYF. Here the CDR3 DNA reads TGTGCCAGCAGCTTAACCCAGGGGGAGACCCAGTACTTC.

This chain links TRBV30 with TRBJ2-2; TRBD2 aligns across 8 bases. With 4 bases clipped from V and 2 bases from J, the junction kept 6 bases outside the gene matches. Germline CDR1 GTSNPN, CDR2 SVGIG (reference sequence). The length of the CDR3 is 15 residues. CDR3 coding DNA: TGTGCCTGGATCGTTAGCGGGGCTAACACCGGGGAGCTGTTTTTT. It yields the protein CAWIVSGANTGELFF.

V is TRBV2 and J is TRBJ2-3; 10 bases are shared with TRBD2. Germline V CDR1 and CDR2: SNHLY, FYNNEI. V lost 6 bases and J lost 2; bases outside the gene matches: 5. The CDR3 runs to 15 residues. The CDR3 protein is CASSPTSGYTDTQYF. CDR3 DNA sequence: TGTGCCAGCAGCCCGACTAGCGGGTACACAGATACGCAGTATTTT.

V and J are TRBV5-6 and TRBJ1-5; D remains ambiguous. CDR1 is SGHDT, CDR2 YYEEEE, per germline. V was trimmed by 0 bases and J by 4 bases, leaving 5 bases between them. This CDR3 has 13 amino acids. CDR3 in DNA: TGTGCCAGCAGCTTGGATGGGAATCAGCCCCAGCATTTT. Encoded protein: CASSLDGNQPQHF. The full variable domain, its missing parts supplied by reference TRBV5-6 and TRBJ1-5, is DAGVTQSPTHLIKTRGQQVTLRCSPKSGHDTVSWYQQALGQGPQFIFQYYEEEERQRGNFPDRFSGHQFPNYSSELNVNALLLGDSALYLCASSLDGNQPQHFGDGTRLSIL.

Notes on this clone: The germline gene is not matched at one end of the junction; a read error may be the cause. This chain connects TRBV6-6 to TRBJ1-1; 7 bases fit TRBD1. This CDR3 spans 14 amino acids. Germline CDR1 reads MNHNY; CDR2 reads SVGAGI (reference sequence). This CDR3 reads CASSYSQPGQNYLF. The DNA of the CDR3 is TGTGCCAGCAGTTACTCCCAACCGGGACAGAATTATTTATTT.

This chain joins TRBV28 and TRBJ1-1, with no clear D. V gave up 0 bases and J gave up 7 bases, with 9 bases separating them. Germline CDR1 is MDHEN and CDR2 is SYDVKM. This CDR3 has 13 residues. CDR3 residues: CASSLWVGFEAFF. CDR3 coding DNA: TGTGCCAGCAGTTTATGGGTGGGTTTTGAAGCTTTCTTT.

The genes are TRBV7-2 and TRBJ2-1; 7 bases are a match to TRBD2. This CDR3 contains 16 residues. The ends lost 4 bases at V and 4 bases at J; junction bases unmatched: 10. Germline-derived CDR1 and CDR2 are SGHTA and FQGNSA. In DNA, the CDR3 is TGTGCCAGCAGCTCCCCTGTGGGAGGGAGATACAATGAGCAGTTCTTC. Amino acid sequence: CASSSPVGGRYNEQFF.

V is TRBV11-2 and J is TRBJ2-7; 9 nucleotides agree with TRBD2. Germline trimming cut 5 bases from V and 1 base from J; bases unmatched to any gene: 6. This CDR3 region has 15 residues. The germline CDR1 and CDR2 sequences are SGHAT and FQNNGV. CDR3 in amino acids: CASSTQREASYEQYF. In nucleotides, the CDR3 is TGTGCCAGCAGCACCCAGCGGGAGGCTTCCTACGAGCAGTACTTC.

The chain links TRBV14 to TRBJ1-3; D uncertain. V lost 4 bases to trimming and J lost 2 bases, with 9 bases between them. This CDR3 has 14 amino acids. Germline values: CDR1 SGHDN, CDR2 FVKESK. Here the CDR3 DNA reads TGTGCCAGCAGCCTTTACGGTGCTGGAAACACCATATATTTT. Protein sequence: CASSLYGAGNTIYF.

The gene calls are TRBV5-1 and TRBJ2-6; 7 nucleotides match TRBD1. This CDR3 contains 18 residues. Germline V lookup: CDR1 SGHRS, CDR2 YFSETQ. V was clipped by 3 bases and J by 3 bases; unmatched bases: 12. For the CDR3, the DNA is TGCGCCAGCAGCTGGGCTAAGCAGGGACAGTATGGGGCCAACGTCCTGACTTTC. Its translation is CASSWAKQGQYGANVLTF.

The chain employs TRBV7-8 and TRBJ1-5; D call uncertain. V lost 5 bases, J lost 4 bases, and 15 bases lay in between. Germline assignment: CDR1 SGHVS and CDR2 FQNEAQ. CDR3 length: 15 amino acids. DNA of the CDR3: TGTGCCAGCAGCCCCCAAGGAGGAGGGAATCAGCCCCAGCATTTT. This sequence encodes CASSPQGGGNQPQHF. The full variable domain, its missing parts supplied by reference TRBV7-8 and TRBJ1-5, is GAGVSQSPRYKVAKRGQDVALRCDPISGHVSLFWYQQALGQGPEFLTYFQNEAQLDKSGLPSDRFFAERPEGSVSTLKIQRTQQEDSAVYLCASSPQGGGNQPQHFGDGTRLSIL.

A few counts support this clone. The genes are TRBV30 and TRBJ1-2; tentative D call: TRBD1 (5 bases). In germline, CDR1 is GTSNPN, CDR2 SVGIG (reference sequence). V was pared by 8 bases and J by 2 bases, with 15 bases between. The CDR3 is 13 amino acids. DNA for the CDR3: TGTGCCGTTCAGGGCGGGCAAAACTATGGCTACACCTTC. This sequence encodes CAVQGGQNYGYTF.

V gene TRBV5-8 combines with J gene TRBJ2-7; TRBD2 agrees at 8 bases. The CDR3 covers 17 residues. With 0 bases clipped from V and 0 bases from J, the junction kept 8 bases outside the gene matches. The germline V gene has CDR1 SGHTS and CDR2 YDEGEE. This CDR3 reads CASSLDAAGVVSYEQYF. The CDR3 DNA follows: TGTGCCAGCAGCTTGGATGCAGCGGGAGTGGTCTCCTACGAGCAGTACTTC.

The gene calls are TRBV7-9 and TRBJ2-5; the D gene is possibly TRBD1 (6 bases). The CDR3 has 16 amino acids. Trimming removed 5 bases from V and 5 bases from J, with 21 bases in between. Germline CDR1 reads SEHNR; CDR2 reads FQNEAQ (reference sequence). As DNA, the CDR3 is TGTGCCAGCAGCAAGGACCCCAAAGGGGGTAAGGAGACCCAGTACTTC. Protein sequence: CASSKDPKGGKETQYF.

The rearrangement uses TRBV6-6 and TRBJ2-3, with TRBD1 matching 10 bases. This CDR3 spans 15 amino acids. V was clipped by 6 bases and J by 2 bases; unmatched bases: 5. The germline V gene encodes CDR1 MNHNY and CDR2 SVGAGI (reference sequence). The CDR3 bases are TGTGCCAGCAGACTGGGACAGGGGTTCACAGATACGCAGTATTTT. It codes for CASRLGQGFTDTQYF.

This CDR3 is CASRRAGWSYEQYF. In DNA form, the CDR3 reads TGTGCCAGCAGGAGAGCGGGGTGGTCCTACGAGCAGTACTTC. This rearrangement joins TRBV2 to TRBJ2-7; 7 bases map to TRBD2. With 6 bases clipped from V and 1 base from J, the junction kept 6 bases outside the gene matches. Germline-derived CDR1 and CDR2 are SNHLY and FYNNEI. The CDR3 has 14 residues.